The clone carrying this T cell receptor (beta chain) was seen only a few times. The antigen is not known. Per the original data handling: Samples ranged from about 23,224 to 690,600 TCRs, with a median of approximately 96,000. TCRdb independently ran MiXCR on the RACE reads; one entry per CDR3 protein. The V and J calls here are based on TCRdb, not the publication. The sample records 100,000 or so distinct CDR3 sequences, less than 35% being singletons. This entry comes from a study of human T cells and chemical hapten exposure. About the research overall: Diphenylcyclopropenone was applied weekly to patients' scalps across the roughly 23-week study. Findings of the study overall: Having alopecia, donors may respond immunologically unlike healthy people.

Time point indicated: patch test 3, about 24 weeks after DPC sensitization. The treatment: therapeutic diphenylcyclopropenone sensitization with weekly scalp DPC. Sample donors consisted of patients with alopecia, aged 18 to 70 years, who were suitable for DPC. In germline, CDR1 is LGHNA, CDR2 YSLEER. The V and J ends lost 1 base and 2 bases respectively, with 11 bases between them. The CDR3 covers 15 residues. This TCR derives from a man between 40 and 49 years old with alopecia areata. Some clones in this sample may be carry-over from other donors' samples. The rearrangement joins TRBV4-3 to TRBJ1-1; D uncertain. Sequencing was performed on whole blood, taken in connection with sensitization to the hapten diphenylcyclopropenone (DPC). The CDR3 DNA reads TGCGCCAGCAGCCAAGGTTTGCAGATCAACACTGAAGCTTTCTTT. It yields the protein CASSQGLQINTEAFF.